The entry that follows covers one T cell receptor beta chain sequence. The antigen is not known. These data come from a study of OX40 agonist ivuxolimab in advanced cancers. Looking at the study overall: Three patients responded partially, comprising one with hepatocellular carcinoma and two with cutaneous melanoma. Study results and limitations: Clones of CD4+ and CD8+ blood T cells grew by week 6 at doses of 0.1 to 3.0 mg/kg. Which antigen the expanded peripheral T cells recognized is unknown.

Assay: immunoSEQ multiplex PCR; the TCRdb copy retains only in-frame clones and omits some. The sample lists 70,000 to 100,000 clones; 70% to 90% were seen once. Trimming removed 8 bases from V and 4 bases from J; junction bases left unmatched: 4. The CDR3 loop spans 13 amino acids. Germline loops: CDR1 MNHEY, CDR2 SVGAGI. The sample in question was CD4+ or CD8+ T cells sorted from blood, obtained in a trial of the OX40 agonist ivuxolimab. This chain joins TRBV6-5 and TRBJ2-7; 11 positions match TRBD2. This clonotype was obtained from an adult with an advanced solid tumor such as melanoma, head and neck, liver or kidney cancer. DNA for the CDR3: TGTGCCAGCCGGATAGCGGGAGGGTACGAGCAGTACTTC. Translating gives CASRIAGGYEQYF.